Given below is one T cell receptor beta chain in context. No antigen is known for it. CDR3 length: 15 residues. Germline CDR1 reads MGHDK; CDR2 reads SYGVNS. J was trimmed by 2 bases and V by 6 bases; bases with no gene match: 5. The data were produced by immunoSEQ multiplex PCR, yet TCRdb's version contains in-frame clones alone and is incomplete. The table records some 29,000 clones, over 55% of them present only once. The data were taken from a study of vaccination effects on CD4 cells after COVID-19. Study information: A median of 72 days separated the second dose and sampling.

General study findings and limits: Clones from infection and from vaccination both contracted markedly late after vaccination.

ViraFEST expansion of antigen-specific CD4+ T cells with viral peptide pools preceded sequencing. Following a roughly eleven-day culture, CD4+ T cells were purified. Vaccine administered to participants consisted of two doses of either BNT162b2 or mRNA-1273. Culturing of around 2 million PBMC per well took place with around 10 IU/ml IL-2 and 9.5 to 10 ug/ml peptides. J is TRBJ2-1 and V is TRBV25-1; 9 nucleotides match TRBD1. The source was CD4+ T cells from PBMCs cultured with SARS-CoV-2 spike peptides, collected after COVID-19 vaccination. The source is a human donor who received a COVID-19 vaccine. CDR3 residues: CASSYGTGTYNEQFF. Written as DNA, the CDR3 is TGTGCCAGCAGCTACGGGACAGGGACCTACAATGAGCAGTTCTTC.